This T cell receptor beta chain came from a study of blood T cells in healthy people across ages (dated by TCRdb to 2015 to 2017). Study-level background: In model experiments, template switching captured roughly one uniquely barcoded TCR beta cDNA molecule for every two T cells. To track age-related changes in TCR beta repertoire diversity, the study relied on deep sequencing normalized with unique cDNA molecular identifiers. Donors were grouped into four age groups: young (average 16 years), middle-aged (under 40), aged (around 60) and long-lived (about 82). To avoid experimental bias, donors of different ages were spread randomly across the sequencing lanes. For two donors (one aged 18 to 29 and one aged 80 or older), the study analyzed two additional independent replicas of 1 million unique cDNA reads from the same blood draw. Broader findings and caveats from the paper: Conclusive comparison of naive and antigen-experienced compartments was prevented by the profiling of bulk unsorted PBMCs. The percentage of naive T cells measured by flow cytometry correlated strongly with observed TCR beta diversity. Compared with the aged group, the long-lived group had more naive CD4+ T cells, fewer expanded clones and increased TCR diversity, suggesting age selection. Donor CMV infection status was unknown, potentially confounding age-related changes in expanded clonotypes. Estimates of total diversity based on one million sequenced T cells were regarded as lower bounds and as underestimates. As age increased, observed TCR beta diversity per million T cells dropped in a roughly linear way, and a significant reduction was already evident by age 40.

The donors were under 40 Caucasian individuals from Russia, aged roughly 6 to 90 years, who were systemically healthy. Roughly 10 milliliters of peripheral blood were collected from each donor into EDTA-treated Vacutainer tubes. Ficoll-Paque density-gradient centrifugation was used to isolate PBMCs, with at least 7 million obtained per sample. Trizol reagent was used to extract total RNA from PBMCs, with at least 5.5 micrograms per sample. For every donor, flow cytometry on a PBMC aliquot measured the percentage of naive CD45RAhigh/CD27high T cells. The receptor library was made with 5' RACE. The listed sequencing device is Illumina HiSeq 2500. The second PCR ran for roughly 7 to 11 cycles and used a J-beta primer mix along with a sample-barcoded 5' primer. A template-switch 5' adaptor carrying 12 random nucleotides introduced a unique molecular identifier onto each TCR beta cDNA molecule. At least 2.5 million CDR3-containing paired-end reads were obtained from each sample. The Mint cDNA synthesis kit, primed by a TRBC-specific oligonucleotide, was used to synthesize first-strand cDNA from all RNA. Following uracil-DNA glycosylase treatment, a first 18-cycle PCR with universal primers M1SS and BC2_uni_R was performed on all cDNA. On the study's bioinformatics: For normalization, 1 million high-quality reads were randomly selected from each sample, with every read carrying a distinct molecular identifier. Instead of being binned into consensus sequences, reads with shared molecular identifiers were discarded. MiTCR, set to a Q25 quality threshold and the strictest error-elimination algorithm, was used for CDR3 identification, clonotype clustering and error correction. A nonparametric unseen species model with Euler transformation was used to estimate lower-bound total TCR beta diversity. TCRdb reworked the public reads: Q25 trimming with fastp, MiXCR clone assembly, productive beta chains retained. Rows are combined by CDR3 protein, so each entry shows the most common genes and DNA. Here the V and J calls rest on TCRdb's processing, not on the authors' analysis. A total of around 1,500,000 distinct CDR3 sequences appear in this sample, under 30% of them only once. The top ten clonotypes cover 7.7% of the sample.

This clonotype was observed many times. The antigen this receptor binds is unknown. Base-call qualities are not available, and no considerably larger clone is one nucleotide away. The germline V gene yields SGDLS for CDR1 and YYNGEE for CDR2. CDR3 length: 13 amino acids, cysteine to phenylalanine. Only CDR3 DNA is held: 39 bases, read in frame from base 1. V is cut by 10 bases and J by 2 bases, and the space between the germline ends is 16 bases. Here the chain combines TRBV9 and TRBJ2-7; a weak D assignment points to TRBD2 (6 bases agree). Sequencing used blood. The sequence derives from a woman in her 30s in good health. The nucleotides read TGTGCCCCGCGGGGCCAGGTAGCCTACGAGCAGTACTTC. Translated, this is CAPRGQVAYEQYF.